This is a list of T cell receptor beta chains from one sample in a study of blood T cells in healthy people across ages. TCRdb analysed the 5' RACE reads with MiXCR anew, one entry per CDR3 protein. Of 1.5 million to 1.8 million distinct CDR3 sequences listed, 35% to 45% are singletons. The sequenced sample was blood. Receptors were obtained from a woman between 18 and 29 years old in good health. CDR3s include the opening cysteine and the closing phenylalanine or tryptophan. D genes are given only for firm matches. Clone size is not always given. Where it is, it says once, few, many or a class for expanded clones.

NA	TRBV6-2/TRBV6-3	TRBJ2-1	many	TGTGCCAGCAGTTTTGCTTACAATGAGCAGTTCTTC	CASSFAYNEQFF
TRBD2	TRBV28	TRBJ2-1	NA	TGTGCCAGCGGGATTGCGGGAGAGTCTTTTGAGCAGTTCTTC	CASGIAGESFEQFF
NA	TRBV20-1	TRBJ2-1	NA	TGCAGTGCTTGGGGCGGGGCCGGGCGGTTCTTC	CSAWGGAGRFF
TRBD1	TRBV5-1	TRBJ1-2	once	TGCGCCAGCAGCCCGGGACAGGGCGACCATTTGGGATATGGCTACACCTTC	CASSPGQGDHLGYGYTF
TRBD1	TRBV4-1	TRBJ1-5	NA	TGCGCCAGCAGCCAAGAAGGGGAACAGGGGAGAGCTCAGCCCCAGCATTTT	CASSQEGEQGRAQPQHF
NA	TRBV9	TRBJ1-1	NA	TGTGCCAGCAGCGTAGAGTCGAGGTCCGGCGGTGGGGCTTTCTTT	CASSVESRSGGGAFF
TRBD2	TRBV27	TRBJ2-1	few	TGTGCCAGCAGTAACCTTCTGACTAGCGGGAGTGATGAGCAGTTCTTC	CASSNLLTSGSDEQFF
NA	TRBV20-1	TRBJ2-7	few	TGCAGTGCTAGAAAGGGAGGACGGAACGAGCAGTACTTC	CSARKGGRNEQYF
TRBD1	TRBV7-3	TRBJ2-3	NA	TGTGCCAGCAGCGCGGACAGGGGACCAGATACGCAGTATTTT	CASSADRGPDTQYF
NA	TRBV27	TRBJ2-3	NA	TGTGCCAGCAGTTTACGTTGGGGCACAGATACGCAGTATTTT	CASSLRWGTDTQYF
NA	TRBV4-2	TRBJ1-2	few	TGTGCCAGCAGCCAAGAACCAGTCCCCTATGGCTACACCTTC	CASSQEPVPYGYTF
NA	TRBV7-9	TRBJ2-1	few	TGTGCCAGCAGCTCCGCTAGGGATGAGCAGTTCTTC	CASSSARDEQFF
NA	TRBV29-1	TRBJ2-7	many	TGCAGCGTCTCCGCGAACTACGAGCAGTACTTC	CSVSANYEQYF
NA	TRBV27	TRBJ2-3	NA	TGTGCCAGCAGTCCCGCAGGGATGGATACGCAGTATTTT	CASSPAGMDTQYF
TRBD2	TRBV12-3/TRBV12-4	TRBJ2-5	NA	TGTGCCAGCAGTTTCGGGACTAGCGGGGGGGTTCAAGAGACCCAGTACTTC	CASSFGTSGGVQETQYF
NA	TRBV5-1	TRBJ2-3	NA	TGCGCCAGCAGCGAAGGGGAGGTTACAGATACGCAGTATTTT	CASSEGEVTDTQYF
NA	TRBV29-1	TRBJ1-2	NA	TGCAGCGTTCCCACTCACAGGGATGGCTACACCTTC	CSVPTHRDGYTF